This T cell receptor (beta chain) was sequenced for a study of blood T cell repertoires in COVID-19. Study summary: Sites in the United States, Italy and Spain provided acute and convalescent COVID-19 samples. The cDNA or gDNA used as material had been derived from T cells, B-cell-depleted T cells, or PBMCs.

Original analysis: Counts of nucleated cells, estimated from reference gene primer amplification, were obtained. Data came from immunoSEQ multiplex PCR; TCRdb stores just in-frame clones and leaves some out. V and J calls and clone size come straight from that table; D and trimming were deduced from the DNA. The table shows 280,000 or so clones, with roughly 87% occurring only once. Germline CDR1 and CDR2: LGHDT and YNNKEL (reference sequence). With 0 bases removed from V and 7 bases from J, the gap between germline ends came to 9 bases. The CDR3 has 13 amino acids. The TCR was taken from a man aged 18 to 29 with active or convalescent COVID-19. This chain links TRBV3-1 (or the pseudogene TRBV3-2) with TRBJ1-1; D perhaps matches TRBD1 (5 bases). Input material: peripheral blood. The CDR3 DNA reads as TGTGCCAGCAGCCAAGACAGGGCCGATGAAGCTTTCTTT. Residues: CASSQDRADEAFF.